Sequencing of this T cell receptor beta chain was carried out in a study of T cell changes during pregnancy in multiple sclerosis. Sequenced by immunoSEQ multiplex PCR; TCRdb stores in-frame clones only, minus some. The table has about 64,000 clones, around 96% seen once; the top ten hold approximately 2.3%. Germline CDR1 reads MDHEN; CDR2 reads SYDVKM. The germline V and J ends were trimmed by 8 bases and 5 bases, with 20 bases remaining between them. The CDR3 consists of 15 residues. This TCR came from a female donor with multiple sclerosis, enrolled in a pregnancy study. This chain uses TRBV28 with TRBJ2-3; perhaps TRBD2 as D (7 bases). Sample: CD8+ T cells from peripheral blood mononuclear cells, taken after pregnancy. The CDR3 protein is CASAVVVGGRDTQYF. The CDR3 region has the DNA TGTGCCAGCGCCGTTGTGGTGGGGGGGCGAGATACGCAGTATTTT. Filled out from reference TRBV28 and TRBJ2-3, the complete variable domain reads DVKVTQSSRYLVKRTGEKVFLECVQDMDHENMFWYRQDPGLGLRLIYFSYDVKMKEKGDIPEGYSVSREKKERFSLILESASTNQTSMYLCASAVVVGGRDTQYFGPGTRLTVL.